This is a list of T cell receptor beta chains from one sample in a study of control samples from healthy donors and cancer patients. Sequencing used immunoSEQ multiplex PCR; TCRdb keeps in-frame clones, though not all of them. This table has 50,000 to 75,000 clones, roughly 85% appearing once. The sample consisted of blood. Receptor source: a man aged 35 to 55 in good health. CDR3s include the opening cysteine and the closing phenylalanine or tryptophan. Fields, in order: clone size, V gene, CDR3 protein. Size is omitted from some rows. Given values are once, few, many or a class for expanded clones.

size: NA; V: TRBV27; CDR3: CASSLQGASNYGYTF
size: NA; V: TRBV5-6; CDR3: CASSLVQYEQYF
size: NA; V: TRBV12-3/TRBV12-4; CDR3: CASSSEGSTEAFF
size: NA; V: TRBV12-3/TRBV12-4; CDR3: CASRSYSNQPQHF
size: NA; V: TRBV6-1; CDR3: CASSEVGGLGSPLHF
size: NA; V: TRBV19; CDR3: CASSTVGLDGVGTQYF
size: NA; V: TRBV28; CDR3: CASSSTGFRTDTQYF
size: NA; V: TRBV5-6; CDR3: CASSLGRDLFRVAEAFF
size: NA; V: TRBV3-1/TRBV3-2; CDR3: CASSQEAGSNQPQHF
size: NA; V: TRBV6-5; CDR3: CASTYRLEGNQPQHF
size: few; V: TRBV19; CDR3: CASSYSGSPDTQYF
size: NA; V: TRBV19; CDR3: CASTSHWGGTGELFF
size: NA; V: TRBV6-5; CDR3: CASSYSRAMVGGYTF
size: few; V: TRBV3-1/TRBV3-2; CDR3: CASSQGQGGAQPQHF
size: NA; V: TRBV9; CDR3: CASSPPGDGKAGNTIYF
size: NA; V: TRBV21-1; CDR3: CASSNPGREIYSNQPQHF
size: NA; V: TRBV7-9; CDR3: CASSLNAGEVYEQYF
size: NA; V: TRBV19; CDR3: CASSLPGNTEAFF
size: NA; V: TRBV7-9; CDR3: CASSDRVGYTF
size: few; V: TRBV9; CDR3: CASSVGLATDTQYF
size: NA; V: TRBV4-1; CDR3: CASSQEQGWGYTF
size: once; V: TRBV15; CDR3: CATSREGLSTDTQYF
size: NA; V: TRBV7-9; CDR3: CASSLAGQGTYEQYF
size: once; V: TRBV2; CDR3: CASTRDRAGNTIYF
size: NA; V: TRBV28; CDR3: CASSSLGATNEKLFF
size: once; V: TRBV28; CDR3: CASSRTGYGYTF
size: few; V: TRBV28; CDR3: CASRPQGTLNTEAFF
size: NA; V: TRBV12-3/TRBV12-4; CDR3: CASRVDKGSGYTF
size: NA; V: TRBV7-8; CDR3: CASSSQGRGHQPQHF
size: NA; V: TRBV5-4; CDR3: CASRPGLAGETGELFF
size: NA; V: TRBV28; CDR3: CASSRTYGVQPQHF
size: NA; V: TRBV7-2; CDR3: CASSLGSSVTYEQYF
size: NA; V: TRBV6-5; CDR3: CASSYSVSGGQETQYF
size: NA; V: TRBV5-1; CDR3: CASSFGPGSYEQYF
size: NA; V: TRBV7-2; CDR3: CASSPLGGLSNSPLHF
size: NA; V: TRBV19; CDR3: CASSIDGSYNSPLHF
size: NA; V: TRBV12-3/TRBV12-4; CDR3: CASSLSGTEAFF
size: NA; V: TRBV30; CDR3: CAWSVGYEQYF
size: NA; V: TRBV19; CDR3: CASSWTGRRTNEKLFF
size: NA; V: TRBV27; CDR3: CASSFRENTEAFF
size: NA; V: TRBV24-1; CDR3: CATRTPGTDSNQPQHF
size: NA; V: TRBV5-5; CDR3: CASSLQRMNTEAFF
size: NA; V: TRBV9; CDR3: CASSTSGRPTDTQYF
size: once; V: TRBV5-5; CDR3: CASSLGRDTQYF
size: NA; V: TRBV3-1/TRBV3-2; CDR3: CASSQDVGDFPSNEQFF
size: once; V: TRBV6-5; CDR3: CASSYGGPGNTIYF
size: NA; V: TRBV11-1; CDR3: CASSKGGSEAFF
size: NA; V: TRBV4-3; CDR3: CASSHEVPSRRYTF
size: NA; V: TRBV7-6; CDR3: CASSYSTGTGNTIYF
size: NA; V: TRBV27; CDR3: CASSPGPGEQPQHF
size: NA; V: TRBV30; CDR3: CAWSDPRGPYNEQFF
size: NA; V: TRBV5-1; CDR3: CASSLVSGAYEQYF
size: NA; V: TRBV9; CDR3: CASSAGGANEKLFF